One sample yielded the 21 T cell receptor beta chains listed below, sequenced in a study of blood T cells in healthy people across ages. For the second PCR, which ran for about 6 to 11 cycles, a sample-barcoded 5' primer and a J-beta primer mix were used. TCRdb re-called the 5' RACE reads through MiXCR, storing one row per CDR3 protein. The data show roughly 2 million distinct CDR3 sequences, around 48% seen once. The sequenced sample consisted of blood. The receptors originated from a woman in her 40s in good health.

A note on this clonotype: A junction boundary mismatches the germline segment, possibly from a read error. The chain uses TRBV29-1 and TRBJ2-1; TRBD2 aligns across 8 bases. Germline V gives CDR1 SQVTM, CDR2 ANQGSEA. This CDR3 is built from 11 residues. This CDR3 reads CSVEDGTREFF. Written as DNA, the CDR3 is TGCAGCGTCGAAGACGGGACTAGAGAGTTCTTC.

The J gene is TRBJ2-1, the V gene TRBV5-1, with a possible D match to TRBD1 (6 bases). V lost 5 bases and J lost 9, with 15 bases in between. CDR3 size: 13 residues. Germline V gives CDR1 SGHRS, CDR2 YFSETQ. The CDR3 DNA reads TGCGCCAGCAGGGAGTCGGGGACACTTGAGCAGTTCTTC. It translates to CASRESGTLEQFF.

Only a few counts were recorded for this clonotype. The chain recombines TRBV6-5 with TRBJ1-4; D uncertain. V lost 6 bases, J lost 0 bases, and 11 bases lay in between. Germline V gives CDR1 MNHEY, CDR2 SVGAGI. The CDR3 extends over 15 amino acids. This chain's CDR3 is CASRDPDTTNEKLFF. The CDR3 region has the DNA TGTGCCAGCAGGGACCCAGATACAACTAATGAAAAACTGTTTTTT.

The chain joins TRBV11-2 to TRBJ2-5; 12 nucleotides line up with TRBD2. Germline V gene data show CDR1 as SGHAT and CDR2 as FQNNGV. The J segment lost 6 bases and the V segment lost 5 bases, leaving 10 bases of the junction unmatched. There are 16 residues in the CDR3. In DNA, the CDR3 is TGTGCCAGCAGCCCGAGGACTAGCGGGGTTGTGAAGACCCAGTACTTC. Its translation: CASSPRTSGVVKTQYF.

The V and J genes are TRBV21-1 and TRBJ1-2. TRBV21-1 is shown as a pseudogene. The CDR3 spans 16 residues. The DNA for the CDR3 is TGTGCCAGCAGCAAAGTTTTCAGGCCTTCAAACTATGGCTACACCTTC. The encoded protein is CASSKVFRPSNYGYTF.

In its sample, this clonotype was seen a few times. J is TRBJ1-1 and V is TRBV9; TRBD1 matches 12 bases. V shed 4 bases and J 3 bases; nucleotides not matched to a gene: 7. Per the germline V gene, CDR1 is SGDLS and CDR2 is YYNGEE. The CDR3 length is 16 residues. The chain's CDR3 is CASSTRDRGRYTEAFF. The DNA of the CDR3 is TGTGCCAGCAGCACCCGGGACAGGGGGCGGTACACTGAAGCTTTCTTT. Together with reference TRBV9 and TRBJ1-1, the CDR3 gives the full variable domain: DSGVTQTPKHLITATGQRVTLRCSPRSGDLSVYWYQQSLDQGLQFLIQYYNGEERAKGNILERFSAQQFPDLHSELNLSSLELGDSALYFCASSTRDRGRYTEAFFGQGTRLTVV.

The table lists this clonotype with a few counts. CDR3 bases: TGTGCCAGCAGTGAATTCGGAGGGGCCAATGGCTACACCTTC. It specifies CASSEFGGANGYTF. The genes are TRBV6-1 and TRBJ1-2; possibly TRBD1 for D (5 bases). The CDR3 loop spans 14 amino acids. V lost 2 bases, J lost 6 bases, and 13 bases lay in between. Germline assignment: CDR1 MNHNS and CDR2 SASEGT.

The CDR3: CASSTPATSTDTQYF. The CDR3 nucleotides are TGTGCCAGCAGTACCCCAGCTACTAGCACAGATACGCAGTATTTT. The rearrangement joins TRBV6-2 or TRBV6-3 to TRBJ2-3; D unresolved. The germline V and J ends were trimmed by 5 bases and 0 bases, with 12 bases remaining between them. The CDR3 spans 15 residues. The V gene's germline CDR1 is MNHEY and CDR2 SVGEGT.

The V and J genes are TRBV4-1 and TRBJ2-3, with a weak D call TRBD2 (6 bases). The germline gives CDR1 MGHRA, CDR2 YSYEKL. V lost 3 bases and J 5 bases, leaving 12 bases between the germline ends. The CDR3 contains 14 residues. The CDR3 DNA is TGCGCCAGCAGCCAGGGATCGGGGGAAGATACGCAGTATTTT. It is translated as CASSQGSGEDTQYF.

The chain uses TRBV7-2 and TRBJ1-2; D gene ambiguous. The CDR3 has 13 residues. V was shortened by 6 bases and J by 0 bases, with 8 bases between the two germline ends. Germline V gene lookup returns CDR1 SGHTA and CDR2 FQGNSA. CDR3 bases: TGTGCCAGCAGGGGCTTTCCTAACTATGGCTACACCTTC. This translates into CASRGFPNYGYTF.

This clonotype has just a few counts. The chain joins TRBV5-1 to TRBJ2-1, with 8 bases that match TRBD1. With V trimmed by 2 bases and J by 0 bases, 4 bases remained unmatched. This CDR3 has 16 residues. CDR1 is SGHRS, CDR2 YFSETQ, per germline. Here the CDR3 reads CASSFKTGGSYNEQFF. For the CDR3, the DNA is TGCGCCAGCAGCTTTAAAACAGGGGGCTCCTACAATGAGCAGTTCTTC. Full variable domain (outside the CDR3, taken from reference TRBV5-1 and TRBJ2-1): KAGVTQTPRYLIKTRGQQVTLSCSPISGHRSVSWYQQTPGQGLQFLFEYFSETQRNKGNFPGRFSGRQFSNSRSEMNVSTLELGDSALYLCASSFKTGGSYNEQFFGPGTRLTVL.

V and J are TRBV7-9 and TRBJ2-7, with 9 bases that match TRBD1. The V and J ends lost 7 bases and 3 bases, in that order; junction bases with no gene match: 7. This CDR3 region has 14 residues. Germline CDR1 SEHNR, CDR2 FQNEAQ (reference sequence). CDR3 in amino acids: CASKARDRDYEQYF. The CDR3 nucleotides read TGTGCCAGCAAAGCCCGGGACAGGGACTACGAGCAGTACTTC.

This clonotype was seen once. The rearrangement uses TRBV12-5 and TRBJ2-5; D may be TRBD1 or TRBD2 (5 bases each). The germline V and J ends were trimmed by 7 bases and 5 bases, with 17 bases remaining between them. Germline V gene sequence: CDR1 LGHNT, CDR2 FRNRAP. The CDR3 length is 14 residues. This CDR3 reads CASASDGARETQYF. The CDR3 bases are TGTGCTAGTGCTTCGGACGGGGCCCGGGAGACCCAGTACTTC.

This chain links TRBV6-5 with TRBJ2-3; TRBD1 matches at 8 bases. This CDR3 region has 15 residues. With 7 bases clipped from V and 0 bases from J, the junction kept 6 bases outside the gene matches. The V gene's germline CDR1 is MNHEY and CDR2 SVGAGI. The CDR3 coding sequence is TGTGCCAGCACCGAGGACAGGGCTAGCACAGATACGCAGTATTTT. Translated, it gives CASTEDRASTDTQYF.

This clonotype appeared a few times. V and J are TRBV29-1 and TRBJ1-2, with 8 bases fitting TRBD1. Unmatched junction bases numbered 11, after V lost 8 bases and J lost 3 bases. The CDR3 has 14 residues. Germline values: CDR1 SQVTM, CDR2 ANQGSEA. The CDR3 nucleotides are TGCAGCTCATGGGTGGCAGGGGGCGACTATGGCTACACCTTC. Encoded protein: CSSWVAGGDYGYTF.

This clonotype was found many times. Mismatch with germline at one junction end may stem from a read error. The chain recombines TRBV28 with TRBJ2-7, with 7 positions matching TRBD1. This CDR3 is built from 14 residues. Looked up from germline, CDR1 is MDHEN and CDR2 is SYDVKM. The CDR3: CASSPGTVSYEQYF. CDR3 sequence (DNA): TGCGCCAGCAGCCCCGGGACAGTCTCCTACGAGCAGTACTTC.

The rearrangement joins TRBV29-1 to TRBJ2-7, with D possibly matching TRBD2 (5 bases). Between the trimmed V and J ends, which lost 4 bases and 3 bases, there was a span of 19 bases. Germline V lookup: CDR1 SQVTM, CDR2 ANQGSEA. The CDR3 totals 15 residues. The CDR3 sequence is CSVGSLRVAGYEQYF. The CDR3, as DNA: TGCAGCGTTGGCTCCCTCCGAGTGGCGGGCTACGAGCAGTACTTC.

This chain uses TRBV24-1 with TRBJ2-4; 10 nucleotides match TRBD2. The CDR3 spans 16 residues. The germline V gene encodes CDR1 KGHDR and CDR2 SFDVKD. Germline trimming cut 3 bases from V and 3 bases from J; bases unmatched to any gene: 4. The CDR3 sequence is CATSDGLAVGKNIQYF. The CDR3, as DNA: TGTGCCACCAGTGATGGACTAGCGGTCGGCAAAAACATTCAGTACTTC.

Of note for this clonotype: The CDR3 does not end in the conserved phenylalanine or tryptophan, so this is likely a read error. The CDR3 is CASSRDTHQETQYV. Here the CDR3 DNA reads TGTGCCAGCAGCCGGGACACACACCAAGAGACCCAGTACGTC. V and J are TRBV6-2 or TRBV6-3 and TRBJ2-5, with D possibly matching TRBD1 (6 bases). This CDR3 is 14 amino acids long. Trimming pared 6 bases from V and 0 bases from J, leaving 11 bases between. CDR1 MNHEY and CDR2 SVGEGT come from the germline V gene.

Only one count was recorded for this clonotype. V and J are TRBV6-2 or TRBV6-3 and TRBJ2-1, with 8 bases matching TRBD2. Trimming at V came to 5 bases and at J to 0 bases, leaving 12 bases not matched to a gene. This CDR3 comprises 18 residues. Germline-derived CDR1 and CDR2 are MNHEY and SVGEGT. The CDR3 loop reads CASSTRVAGPHSYNEQFF. The CDR3 coding sequence is TGTGCCAGCAGTACCCGGGTAGCGGGGCCTCACTCCTACAATGAGCAGTTCTTC.

This clonotype was counted only a few times. The V and J genes are TRBV10-3 and TRBJ1-1; a weak D match, TRBD1 (6 bases). CDR3 length: 15 residues. Germline V gene data show CDR1 as ENHRY and CDR2 as SYGVKD. The V and J ends lost 5 bases and 0 bases respectively, with 13 bases between them. The CDR3 nucleotides read TGTGCCATCAGTCGGGGGCTAGGAATGAACACTGAAGCTTTCTTT. Residues: CAISRGLGMNTEAFF.